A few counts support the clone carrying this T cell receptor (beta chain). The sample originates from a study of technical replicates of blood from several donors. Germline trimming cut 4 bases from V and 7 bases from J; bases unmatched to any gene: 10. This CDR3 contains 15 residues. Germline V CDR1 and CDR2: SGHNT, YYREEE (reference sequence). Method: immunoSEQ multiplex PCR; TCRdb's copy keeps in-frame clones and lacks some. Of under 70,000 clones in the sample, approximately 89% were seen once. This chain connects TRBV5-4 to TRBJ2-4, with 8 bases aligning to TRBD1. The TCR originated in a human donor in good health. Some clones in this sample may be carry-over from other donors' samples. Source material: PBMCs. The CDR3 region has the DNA TGTGCCAGCAGCGTGGGACAGGCCCTCGGGAACATTCAGTACTTC. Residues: CASSVGQALGNIQYF. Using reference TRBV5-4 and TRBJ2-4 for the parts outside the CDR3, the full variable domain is ETGVTQSPTHLIKTRGQQVTLRCSSQSGHNTVSWYQQALGQGPQFIFQYYREEENGRGNFPPRFSGLQFPNYSSELNVNALELDDSALYLCASSVGQALGNIQYFGAGTRLSVL.